The rows below give T cell receptor beta chains drawn from one sample of a study of vaccination effects on CD4 cells after COVID-19. Their specific antigens are unknown. The repertoire was sequenced with immunoSEQ multiplex PCR; TCRdb's copy has only in-frame clones and lacks some. The profile shows more than 35,000 clones, approximately 70% of them singletons. The input for sequencing was CD4+ T cells from PBMCs cultured with a peptide pool, taken before COVID-19 vaccination. The receptor set was obtained from a human donor who had a prior SARS-CoV-2 infection. The CDR3 runs from the conserved cysteine through the conserved F or W. The D gene is left open where the match is weak. Expanded clones get a size class; other rows say once, few or many, or leave the size out.

>.|TRBV2|.|TRBJ1-1|14
CASSEDSKDTEAFF
TGTGCCAGCAGTGAAGACAGCAAGGACACTGAAGCTTTCTTT
>.|TRBV18|few|TRBJ2-6|17
CASSPRVDYSGANVLTF
TGTGCCAGCTCACCTCGCGTGGACTACTCTGGGGCCAACGTCCTGACTTTC
>TRBD1|TRBV6-5|.|TRBJ1-1|14
CASSYGAGGTEAFF
TGTGCCAGCAGTTATGGTGCAGGGGGCACTGAAGCTTTCTTT
>.|TRBV5-1|.|TRBJ2-3|14
CASSLSQETDTQYF
TGCGCCAGCAGCTTGTCACAAGAAACAGATACGCAGTATTTT
>TRBD1|TRBV25-1|once|TRBJ2-5|15
CASSEWTGVLETQYF
TGTGCCAGCAGTGAATGGACAGGGGTGTTGGAGACCCAGTACTTC
>TRBD1|TRBV5-6|.|TRBJ2-7|14
CASSQQGSSYEQYF
TGTGCCAGCAGCCAACAGGGGAGCTCCTACGAGCAGTACTTC
>.|TRBV6-5|.|TRBJ2-2|15
CASSYVAQNTGELFF
TGTGCCAGCAGTTACGTGGCCCAGAACACCGGGGAGCTGTTTTTT
>TRBD1|TRBV10-3|.|TRBJ1-1|14
CAISGGQGNTEAFF
TGTGCCATCAGTGGGGGACAGGGGAACACTGAAGCTTTCTTT
>TRBD1|TRBV11-3|.|TRBJ2-7|14
CASSADRGGREQYF
TGTGCCAGCAGCGCGGACAGGGGAGGTCGCGAGCAGTACTTC
>.|TRBV6-5|.|TRBJ2-5|13
CASSPGIQETQYF
TGTGCCAGCAGCCCCGGGATTCAAGAGACCCAGTACTTC
>TRBD1|TRBV6-5|.|TRBJ1-1|14
CASSYGGGGTEAFF
TGTGCCAGCAGTTACGGAGGGGGCGGGACTGAAGCTTTCTTT
>.|TRBV6-5|.|TRBJ1-6|14
CASSTGSRDSPLHF
TGTGCCAGTAGTACAGGGTCCAGGGATTCACCCCTCCACTTT
>.|TRBV9|.|TRBJ2-1|16
CASSVGGGAGYNEQFF
TGTGCCAGCAGCGTGGGCGGAGGGGCGGGGTACAATGAGCAGTTCTTC
>TRBD1|TRBV6-5|.|TRBJ1-2|16
CASSYSPGQLNYGYTF
TGTGCCAGCAGTTACTCCCCGGGACAGCTCAACTATGGCTACACCTTC
>.|TRBV4-2|.|TRBJ2-7|13
CASSQEAGYEQYF
TGTGCCAGCAGCCAAGAGGCCGGCTACGAGCAGTACTTC
>.|TRBV5-6|.|TRBJ1-2|12
CASARRLVGYTF
TGTGCCAGCGCGAGACGGTTAGTGGGCTACACCTTC
>TRBD1|TRBV3-1/TRBV3-2|.|TRBJ1-6|14
CASSSQGNNSPLHF
TGTGCCAGCAGTTCACAGGGGAACAATTCACCCCTCCACTTT
>.|TRBV18|.|TRBJ1-1|15
CASSSQRGWNTEAFF
TGTGCCAGCTCATCACAGAGGGGCTGGAACACTGAAGCTTTCTTT
>TRBD1|TRBV19|.|TRBJ2-7|15
CASSRGQVSSYEQYF
TGTGCCAGTAGTAGAGGACAGGTCAGCTCCTACGAGCAGTACTTC
>.|TRBV4-1|once|TRBJ1-3|15
CASSQSYNSGNTIYF
TGCGCCAGCAGCCAATCTTACAACTCTGGAAACACCATATATTTT
>TRBD2|TRBV5-1|.|TRBJ2-5|14
CASSLGLAGETQYF
TGCGCCAGCAGCTTGGGCCTAGCGGGGGAGACCCAGTACTTC
>TRBD2|TRBV6-6|few|TRBJ2-1|15
CASSNAGTSPNEQFF
TGTGCCAGCAGTAACGCCGGGACTAGTCCAAATGAGCAGTTCTTC
>.|TRBV14|.|TRBJ2-3|13
CASSQDPADTQYF
TGTGCCAGCAGCCAAGATCCGGCAGATACGCAGTATTTT